This T cell receptor (beta chain) appears in the sequencing data of a study of T cell repertoires in cytomegalovirus infection. The table lists this clonotype with many counts. Its specificity is unknown. Overall study results and limits: The study found HLA-C-restricted CMV-specific TCR beta clonotypes dominating the ex vivo response.

MiXCR, run by TCRdb on the reads, gives a single entry per CDR3 protein. The sample lists about 920,000 distinct CDR3 sequences; roughly 31% were seen once. This receptor was identified in a human donor in good health (CMV status not recorded). Some clones in this sample may be carry-over from other donors' samples. The material sequenced was cultured CD8+ T cells from PBMCs, taken from culture after CMV antigen stimulation.

CDR3 nucleotides: TGTGCCAGCAGTTACTCGAAAACGGACAGGGGTGAAAAACTGTTTTTT. Protein: CASSYSKTDRGEKLFF. The chain couples TRBV6-5 to TRBJ1-4; 9 bases match TRBD1. Trimming took 0 bases from V and 7 from J; bases not matched to a gene: 6. This CDR3 is built from 16 residues. Germline V gives CDR1 MNHEY, CDR2 SVGAGI.